The 6 T cell receptor beta chains below were found in one sample sequenced in a study of T cells after somatic rescue of genetic block. The protocol was immunoSEQ multiplex PCR, while the TCRdb copy is restricted to in-frame clones and leaves out a portion. The table records 65,000 to 70,000 clones, around 90% of them present only once. The sample taken for sequencing was peripheral blood mononuclear cells (PBMCs). The receptor source for this set is a middle-aged man.

This clone is a singleton in its sample. The rearrangement joins TRBV19 to TRBJ2-3; weak D call: TRBD2 (5 bases). Trimming stripped 11 bases from V and 1 base from J, with 13 bases between. The V gene's germline CDR1 is LNHDA and CDR2 SQIVND (reference sequence). CDR3 length equals 13 residues. The DNA of the CDR3 is TGTGCCGCGAGAGGAGGAGGCACAGATACGCAGTATTTT. This sequence encodes CAARGGGTDTQYF.

This rearrangement joins TRBV2 to TRBJ2-1; 7 bases align to TRBD1. With 3 bases clipped from V and 10 bases from J, the junction kept 12 bases outside the gene matches. CDR3 length: 15 amino acids. Germline lookup yields CDR1 SNHLY and CDR2 FYNNEI. This CDR3 is CASSDNLRTGVEQFF. CDR3 coding DNA: TGTGCCAGCAGTGATAACTTAAGAACAGGGGTAGAGCAGTTCTTC.

The chain combines TRBV6-5 with TRBJ2-7, with a possible D match to TRBD2 (6 bases). Trimming left V 7 bases short and J 3 bases short, with 10 bases between. Looked up from germline, CDR1 is MNHEY and CDR2 is SVGAGI. The CDR3 loop spans 12 amino acids. CDR3 sequence reads: CASKRGGYEQYF. The CDR3 DNA follows: TGTGCCAGCAAACGGGGAGGCTACGAGCAGTACTTC.

V is TRBV20-1 and J is TRBJ2-1, with a tentative D call TRBD2 (5 bases). CDR3 size: 11 residues. V lost 1 base and J 9 bases, leaving 7 bases between the germline ends. In germline, CDR1 is DFQATT, CDR2 SNEGSKA (reference sequence). The CDR3 reads CSARAGSEQFF. In nucleotides, the CDR3 is TGCAGTGCTAGAGCGGGGTCTGAGCAGTTCTTC.

The V and J genes are TRBV5-1 and TRBJ1-4, with a possible D match to TRBD1 (5 bases). This CDR3 comprises 14 residues. Germline CDR1 SGHRS, CDR2 YFSETQ. The V end lost 2 bases, the J end lost 5 bases, and 10 bases lay between the germline ends. The CDR3 DNA follows: TGCGCCAGCAGCTTCGGGGGAACGAATGAAAAACTGTTTTTT. The encoded protein is CASSFGGTNEKLFF.

This rearrangement joins TRBV6-1 to TRBJ2-1; 10 nucleotides agree with TRBD2. This CDR3 region has 16 residues. The germline V gene has CDR1 MNHNS and CDR2 SASEGT. Losses at the gene ends were 0 bases for V and 2 bases for J; bases not matched to a gene: 1. CDR3 amino acids: CASSEASGGTYNEQFF. CDR3 in DNA: TGTGCCAGCAGTGAAGCTAGCGGGGGGACCTACAATGAGCAGTTCTTC.